Sequencing of this T cell receptor beta chain was carried out in a study of blood T cells in healthy people across ages. Study outcomes and limitations: Diversity of TCR beta per million T cells declined in a roughly linear way with age.

Turning to this clonotype: What it binds is not known.

The CDR3 spans 17 residues. CDR1 and CDR2 (germline): LGHDT, YNNKEL (reference sequence). V was shortened by 3 bases and J by 0 bases, with 17 bases between the two germline ends. Sample-barcoded 5' priming and a J-beta primer mix drove a second PCR of about 7 to 12 cycles. The authors tagged each cDNA molecule using a template-switch adaptor with 12 random nucleotides. From the 5' RACE reads, TCRdb called clonotypes with MiXCR, one entry per CDR3 protein. The data hold roughly 410,000 distinct CDR3 sequences, with roughly half observed a single time. The receptor comes from a man aged 55-75 years in good health. Sequenced: blood. The genes are TRBV3-1 and TRBJ1-1, with D perhaps matching TRBD1 (6 bases). The CDR3 reads CASSHRGARGMNTEAFF. The CDR3 bases are TGTGCCAGCAGCCATCGGGGGGCTAGAGGCATGAACACTGAAGCTTTCTTT.